One sample yielded the 16 T cell receptor beta chains listed below, sequenced in a study of cytomegalovirus exposure and HLA in healthy donors. 60 Vbeta and 13 Jbeta primers were used in PCR. Profiling relied on immunoSEQ multiplex PCR, and the TCRdb table lists in-frame clones only, not all of them. The data contain roughly 180,000 clones, more than 65% of them singletons. The specimen was PBMCs. Source of these receptors: a girl between 5 and 17 years old in good health and CMV-seropositive.

This clone was detected only a few times. V usage is TRBV4-3 and J usage is TRBJ2-5, with 13 bases lining up with TRBD2. The CDR3 sequence is 17 residues long. The trim removed 1 base at V and 4 bases at J, leaving 6 bases unmatched. CDR1 is LGHNA and CDR2 is YSLEER in the germline V gene. CDR3 loop: CASSQGLLAGGLETQYF. CDR3 nucleotide sequence: TGCGCCAGCAGCCAAGGACTACTAGCGGGGGGGCTAGAGACCCAGTACTTC.

The genes are TRBV10-3 and TRBJ2-1; weak D call: TRBD1 (5 bases). The germline gives CDR1 ENHRY, CDR2 SYGVKD. The CDR3 spans 13 residues. V dropped 4 bases and J dropped 7 bases, with 11 bases sitting between them. CDR3 protein: CAISGAGYNEQFF. The CDR3 bases are TGTGCCATCAGTGGGGCAGGGTATAATGAGCAGTTCTTC.

The CDR3 spells CASCLRRDSTTNTGELFF. The CDR3, as DNA: TGTGCCAGCTGTCTTCGGAGGGACAGTACTACGAACACCGGGGAGCTGTTTTTT. The chain employs TRBV19 and TRBJ2-2, with D possibly TRBD1 on 7 matching bases. Deletions cut 9 bases from V and 0 bases from J, with 23 bases between. Germline loops: CDR1 LNHDA, CDR2 SQIVND (reference sequence). The CDR3 consists of 18 residues.

The V gene is TRBV30, the J gene TRBJ1-6, with D perhaps matching TRBD1 (6 bases). The CDR3 covers 18 residues. V shed 0 bases and J shed 3 bases, with 18 bases lying between them. The germline gives CDR1 GTSNPN, CDR2 SVGIG (reference sequence). CDR3 sequence: CAWSVLGTRTFYNSPLHF. The CDR3 coding sequence is TGTGCCTGGAGTGTACTGGGGACAAGGACCTTCTATAATTCACCCCTCCACTTT.

This chain joins TRBV6-5 and TRBJ2-1, with D possibly matching TRBD2 (5 bases). The CDR3 runs 14 residues. Trimming shortened V by 11 bases and J by 8 bases, and 22 bases separated the two germline ends. Germline CDR1 and CDR2: MNHEY and SVGAGI. As DNA, the CDR3 is TGTGCCTCCCGACTGGGAACTAGGTCGGATGAGCAGTTCTTC. This gives the protein CASRLGTRSDEQFF.

The chain uses TRBV30 and TRBJ2-7, with TRBD2 as a possible D gene (5 bases). The CDR3 length is 13 residues. Trimming stripped 2 bases from V and 2 bases from J, with 10 bases between. Germline V gene lookup returns CDR1 GTSNPN and CDR2 SVGIG (reference sequence). CDR3 nucleotides: TGTGCCTGGAGTTCGGGGATGGCCTACGAGCAGTACTTC. Its protein product is CAWSSGMAYEQYF.

This clone was seen just once. The chain recombines TRBV7-6 with TRBJ2-7; TRBD1 matches at 7 bases. Germline assignment: CDR1 SGHVS and CDR2 FNYEAQ. The J segment lost 3 bases and the V segment lost 5 bases, leaving 10 bases of the junction unmatched. This CDR3 comprises 15 residues. The CDR3 loop reads CASSNRQGQRYEQYF. CDR3 coding DNA: TGTGCCAGCAGCAACCGACAGGGTCAACGCTACGAGCAGTACTTC.

The rearrangement uses TRBV10-1 and TRBJ2-1; 11 bases agree with TRBD2. Germline values: CDR1 WNHNN, CDR2 SYGVQD (reference sequence). The CDR3 is 16 residues long. V shed 0 bases, J shed 2 bases, and the junction held 0 bases outside the gene matches. CDR3 sequence reads: CASSESSGGAYNEQFF. The CDR3 nucleotides are TGCGCCAGCAGTGAGTCTAGCGGGGGGGCCTACAATGAGCAGTTCTTC.

The chain uses TRBV4-1 and TRBJ2-1; 8 bases map to TRBD2. The CDR3 consists of 18 residues. Germline CDR1 reads MGHRA; CDR2 reads YSYEKL. The junction had 12 bases not matched to a gene; V was cut back by 4 bases and J by 1 base. This CDR3 reads CASSLGVAGPQSYNEQFF. For the CDR3, the DNA is TGCGCCAGCAGCCTCGGGGTAGCGGGGCCCCAGTCCTACAATGAGCAGTTCTTC.

This clone came up a few times. This CDR3 is also generated by other DNA sequences in the sample. The chain has TRBV27 and TRBJ1-2, with 7 bases aligning to TRBD1. The germline V gene encodes CDR1 MNHEY and CDR2 SMNVEV (reference sequence). There are 12 residues in the CDR3. Unmatched junction bases numbered 4, after V lost 5 bases and J lost 7 bases. The DNA for the CDR3 is TGTGCCAGCAGTCCCCCAGGGGGTGGCTACACCTTC. Its protein product is CASSPPGGGYTF.

The rearrangement uses TRBV5-1 and TRBJ1-6, with 7 bases matching TRBD1. Germline lookup yields CDR1 SGHRS and CDR2 YFSETQ. The CDR3 has 14 amino acids. V shed 0 bases, J shed 7 bases, and the junction held 1 base outside the gene matches. Written as DNA, the CDR3 is TGCGCCAGCAGCTTGGACAGGGGAAATTCACCCCTCCACTTT. It encodes CASSLDRGNSPLHF.

The chain is built from TRBV15 and TRBJ1-5; 7 nucleotides line up with TRBD1. V was pared by 3 bases and J by 7 bases, with 6 bases of the junction left unmatched. The CDR3 loop spans 14 amino acids. CDR1 and CDR2 from the germline V gene are LNHNV and YYDKDF (reference sequence). DNA for the CDR3: TGTGCCACCAGCAGGACAGGGATGAAGCAGCCCCAGCATTTT. It yields the protein CATSRTGMKQPQHF.

This rearrangement joins TRBV4-3 to TRBJ1-3, with no clear D. CDR1 and CDR2 (germline): LGHNA, YSLEER. The CDR3 length is 16 residues. V was clipped by 0 bases and J by 4 bases, with 13 bases between them. CDR3 protein: CASSQDPGESGNTIYF. CDR3 bases: TGCGCCAGCAGCCAAGATCCCGGAGAAAGCGGAAACACCATATATTTT.

This clone was detected only a few times. The gene calls are TRBV6-1 and TRBJ2-7, with 8 bases aligning to TRBD2. The CDR3 sequence is 14 residues long. Germline V gives CDR1 MNHNS, CDR2 SASEGT. After removal of 8 bases from V and 7 bases from J, the junction contained 13 bases not matched to a gene. CDR3 sequence: CASRGGLAAWEQYF. The CDR3 bases are TGTGCCAGCCGGGGAGGACTAGCCGCCTGGGAGCAGTACTTC.

The rearrangement links TRBV4-3 to TRBJ2-7; D is undetermined. V was cut by 4 bases and J by 3 bases, with 13 bases left in between. Per germline, CDR1 LGHNA and CDR2 YSLEER. This CDR3 contains 14 residues. The CDR3 protein is CASSRQYTDYEQYF. The CDR3 region has the DNA TGCGCCAGCAGCCGCCAATACACCGACTACGAGCAGTACTTC.

V usage is TRBV29-1 and J usage is TRBJ1-1; 7 bases align to TRBD1. Germline V gene data show CDR1 as SQVTM and CDR2 as ANQGSEA. CDR3 length equals 13 residues. Unmatched junction bases numbered 10, after V lost 8 bases and J lost 4 bases. CDR3 region: CSSGPGGFTEAFF. The CDR3 DNA is TGCAGCTCCGGGCCAGGGGGATTCACTGAAGCTTTCTTT.